This note documents a single T cell receptor beta chain sequence. Its target is unknown. Time point: pre-treatment sample, taken before nivolumab and TIL therapy. The data are from a study of TIL therapy for anti-PD-1-resistant metastatic lung cancer. Study-wide context: Tumor harvest preceded PD-1/PD-L1 blockade, followed by nivolumab treatment. Median tumor PD-L1 proportion score was 5% to 7%. By whole-exome sequencing, median non-synonymous tumor mutation burden was roughly 1.4 mutations per megabase.

Study-level results: The baseline peripheral repertoire was partially replaced by infused TIL clonotypes that later decayed.

Sequencing used immunoSEQ v3. Libraries were prepared by immunoSEQ multiplex PCR; TCRdb keeps only in-frame clonotypes and omits some of them. There are about 60,000 clones in the sample; roughly 87% occur only once, and about 2.5% lies in the top ten. CDR3 size: 15 residues. Germline values: CDR1 MNHNY, CDR2 SVGAGI (reference sequence). V gave up 6 bases and J gave up 0 bases; unmatched junction bases: 5. The sequence came from a person aged 25 to 85 with non-small cell lung cancer. The sequencing used blood, collected at baseline. The V gene is TRBV6-6, the J gene TRBJ1-5; 7 nucleotides align to TRBD1. The CDR3 DNA sequence: TGTGCCAGCAGCCGAAGGACAGGTAGCAATCAGCCCCAGCATTTT. It is translated as CASSRRTGSNQPQHF.